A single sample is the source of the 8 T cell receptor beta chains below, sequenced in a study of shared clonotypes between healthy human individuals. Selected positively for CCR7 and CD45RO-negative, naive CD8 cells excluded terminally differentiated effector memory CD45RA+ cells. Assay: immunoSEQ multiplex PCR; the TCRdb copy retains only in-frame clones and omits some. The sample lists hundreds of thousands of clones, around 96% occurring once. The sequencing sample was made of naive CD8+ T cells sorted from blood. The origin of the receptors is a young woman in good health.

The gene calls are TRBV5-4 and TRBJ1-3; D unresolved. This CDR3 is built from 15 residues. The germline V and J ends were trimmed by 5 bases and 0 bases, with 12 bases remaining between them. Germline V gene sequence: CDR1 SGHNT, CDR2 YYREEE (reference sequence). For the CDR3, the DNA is TGTGCCAGCAGTTACCTCAGGACCTCTGGAAACACCATATATTTT. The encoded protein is CASSYLRTSGNTIYF. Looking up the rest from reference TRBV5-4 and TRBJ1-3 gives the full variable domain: ETGVTQSPTHLIKTRGQQVTLRCSSQSGHNTVSWYQQALGQGPQFIFQYYREEENGRGNFPPRFSGLQFPNYSSELNVNALELDDSALYLCASSYLRTSGNTIYFGEGSWLTVV.

Here the CDR3 DNA reads TGCGCCAGCAGCTTAGCGGGACAGGGAGGGACTGGGGCCAACGTCCTGACTTTC. Its protein product is CASSLAGQGGTGANVLTF. The rearrangement uses TRBV5-1 and TRBJ2-6, with 9 bases identical to TRBD1. V was clipped by 2 bases and J by 2 bases; unmatched bases: 8. This CDR3 has 18 amino acids. The germline V gene has CDR1 SGHRS and CDR2 YFSETQ.

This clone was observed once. CDR3 amino acids: CASDDGGAWFQPQHF. In DNA form, the CDR3 reads TGTGCCAGTGATGATGGGGGGGCGTGGTTCCAGCCCCAGCATTTT. The V call is TRBV19, the J call TRBJ1-5, with D possibly matching TRBD1 (6 bases). There are 15 residues in the CDR3. Germline V lookup: CDR1 LNHDA, CDR2 SQIVND (reference sequence). V was clipped by 8 bases and J by 7 bases, with 21 bases between them.

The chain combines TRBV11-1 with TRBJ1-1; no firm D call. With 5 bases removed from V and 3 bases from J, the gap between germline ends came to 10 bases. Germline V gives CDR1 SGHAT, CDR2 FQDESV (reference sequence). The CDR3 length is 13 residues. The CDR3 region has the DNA TGTGCCAGCAGCCCAGACACCTACACTGAAGCTTTCTTT. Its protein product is CASSPDTYTEAFF. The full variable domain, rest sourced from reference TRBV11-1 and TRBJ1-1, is EAEVAQSPRYKITEKSQAVAFWCDPISGHATLYWYRQILGQGPELLVQFQDESVVDDSQLPKDRFSAERLKGVDSTLKIQPAELGDSAMYLCASSPDTYTEAFFGQGTRLTVV.

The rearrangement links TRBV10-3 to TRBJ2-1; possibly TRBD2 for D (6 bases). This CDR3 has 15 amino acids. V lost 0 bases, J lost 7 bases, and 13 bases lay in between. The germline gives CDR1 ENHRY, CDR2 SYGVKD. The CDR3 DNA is TGTGCCATCAGTGAGTCGTCGCTAGCGCAAAATGAGCAGTTCTTC. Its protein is CAISESSLAQNEQFF.

DNA for the CDR3: TGTGCCAGCAGTGAATATTCCGGGAACGAGCAGTACTTC. Its protein product is CASSEYSGNEQYF. This chain links TRBV2 with TRBJ2-7; a weak D match, TRBD2 (5 bases). This CDR3 is built from 13 residues. Looked up from germline, CDR1 is SNHLY and CDR2 is FYNNEI. Between the trimmed V and J ends, which lost 2 bases and 5 bases, there was a span of 10 bases.

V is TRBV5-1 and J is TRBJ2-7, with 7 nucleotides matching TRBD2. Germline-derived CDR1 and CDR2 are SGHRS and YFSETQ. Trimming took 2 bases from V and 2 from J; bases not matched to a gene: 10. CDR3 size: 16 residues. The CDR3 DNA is TGCGCCAGCAGCTTTGGGCTAGCGGAGGCAACCTACGAGCAGTACTTC. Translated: CASSFGLAEATYEQYF.

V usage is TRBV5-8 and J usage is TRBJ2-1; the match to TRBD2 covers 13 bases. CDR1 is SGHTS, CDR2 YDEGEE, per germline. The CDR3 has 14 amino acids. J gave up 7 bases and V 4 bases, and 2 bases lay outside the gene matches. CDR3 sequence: CASSGLAGANEQFF. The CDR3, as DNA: TGTGCCAGCAGCGGACTAGCGGGAGCGAATGAGCAGTTCTTC.